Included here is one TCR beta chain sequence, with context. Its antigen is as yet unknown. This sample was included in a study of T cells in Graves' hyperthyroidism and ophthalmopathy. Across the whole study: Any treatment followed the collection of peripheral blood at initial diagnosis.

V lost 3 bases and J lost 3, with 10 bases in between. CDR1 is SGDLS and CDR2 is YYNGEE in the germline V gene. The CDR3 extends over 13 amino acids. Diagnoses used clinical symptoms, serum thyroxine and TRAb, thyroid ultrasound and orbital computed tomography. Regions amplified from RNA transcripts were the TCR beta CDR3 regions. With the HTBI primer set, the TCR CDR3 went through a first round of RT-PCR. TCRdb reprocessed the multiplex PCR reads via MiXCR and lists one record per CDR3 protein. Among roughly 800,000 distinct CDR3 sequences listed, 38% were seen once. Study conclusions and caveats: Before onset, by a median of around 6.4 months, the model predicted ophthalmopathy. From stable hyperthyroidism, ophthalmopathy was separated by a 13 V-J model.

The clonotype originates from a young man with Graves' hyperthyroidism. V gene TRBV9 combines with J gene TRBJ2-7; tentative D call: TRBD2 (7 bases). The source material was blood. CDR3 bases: TGTGCCAGCAGCGGGGAGGGGGACTACGAGCAGTACTTC. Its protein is CASSGEGDYEQYF.